This entry lists 20 T cell receptor beta chains sequenced from one sample in a study of cytotoxic CD8 clonotypes in ibrutinib-treated CLL. Produced via immunoSEQ multiplex PCR; TCRdb's table is partial and in-frame only. The sample consists of about 29,000 clones, 62% of them appearing once. Specimen: PBMCs, collected before ibrutinib treatment. These receptors originate from a human donor with chronic lymphocytic leukemia.

This clone showed up just a few times. This sequence joins TRBV6-5 and TRBJ1-4, with D maybe TRBD1 (5 bases). Trimming stripped 0 bases from V and 12 bases from J, with 11 bases between. From germline, CDR1 is MNHEY and CDR2 SVGAGI. The CDR3 contains 13 residues. CDR3 in amino acids: CASSYSITGELFF. The CDR3, as DNA: TGTGCCAGCAGTTACTCAATCACGGGGGAACTGTTTTTT.

This clone was found a few times. The chain uses TRBV7-3 and TRBJ1-1; D gene uncertain. V lost 5 bases and J 4 bases, leaving 11 bases between the germline ends. The CDR3 covers 13 residues. Germline-derived CDR1 and CDR2 are SGHTA and FQGTGA. The CDR3 DNA reads as TGTGCCAGCAGCCCAGGCTGGGGCACTGAAGCTTTCTTT. It specifies CASSPGWGTEAFF.

J is TRBJ2-7 and V is TRBV28; 7 nucleotides align to TRBD2. Germline-derived CDR1 and CDR2 are MDHEN and SYDVKM. This CDR3 has 14 residues. The junction had 6 bases not matched to a gene; V was cut back by 4 bases and J by 3 bases. The CDR3 DNA reads as TGTGCCAGCAGTTCCGGGACTACGATCTACGAGCAGTACTTC. Translation gives CASSSGTTIYEQYF.

The chain has TRBV9 and TRBJ1-4, with D maybe TRBD1 (5 bases). Trimming pared 0 bases from V and 0 bases from J, leaving 12 bases between. In germline, CDR1 is SGDLS, CDR2 YYNGEE. The CDR3 runs to 17 residues. For the CDR3, the DNA is TGTGCCAGCAGCGTAGACGGCAGGGTTGCAACTAATGAAAAACTGTTTTTT. Protein sequence: CASSVDGRVATNEKLFF.

The chain links TRBV5-8 to TRBJ2-2, with 8 bases lining up with TRBD1. This CDR3 spans 15 amino acids. The V gene end was trimmed by 4 bases and the J gene end by 1 base; junction bases not matched to a gene: 3. Germline V gene sequence: CDR1 SGHTS, CDR2 YDEGEE. CDR3 coding DNA: TGTGCCAGCAGCCGCGGGACAGGGAACACCGGGGAGCTGTTTTTT. Its protein is CASSRGTGNTGELFF.

In nucleotides, the CDR3 is TGTGCCAGCAGTACACTAGCGAGGAATGAGCAGTTCTTC. Its protein is CASSTLARNEQFF. The gene calls are TRBV6-5 and TRBJ2-1, with 7 nucleotides matching TRBD2. This CDR3 is 13 amino acids long. Germline V gene data show CDR1 as MNHEY and CDR2 as SVGAGI. V dropped 5 bases and J dropped 7; count of bases not matched to a gene: 5.

V gene TRBV30 combines with J gene TRBJ2-5; 9 bases map to TRBD2. The V segment lost 5 bases and the J segment 4 bases; nucleotides outside the gene matches: 8. CDR1 and CDR2 from the germline V gene are GTSNPN and SVGIG (reference sequence). The CDR3 is 14 residues long. The chain's CDR3 is CAWCGGVRGETQYF. The CDR3 DNA reads as TGTGCCTGGTGCGGGGGGGTTCGGGGAGAGACCCAGTACTTC. Variable domain in full (rest from reference TRBV30 and TRBJ2-5): SQTIHQWPATLVQPVGSPLSLECTVEGTSNPNLYWYRQAAGRGLQLLFYSVGIGQISSEVPQNLSASRPQDRQFILSSKKLLLSDSGFYLCAWCGGVRGETQYFGPGTRLLVL.

This chain connects TRBV7-3 to TRBJ2-1; 13 bases are a match to TRBD2. CDR1 is SGHTA, CDR2 FQGTGA, per germline. V lost 3 bases and J lost 8; bases outside the gene matches: 1. The length of the CDR3 is 14 residues. CDR3 nucleotides: TGTGCCAGCAGCTTCGGACTAGCGGGGGATGAGCAGTTCTTC. It codes for CASSFGLAGDEQFF.

The chain carries TRBV2 and TRBJ1-1; D may be TRBD1 (6 bases). The length of the CDR3 is 16 residues. V was shortened by 7 bases and J by 7 bases, with 25 bases between the two germline ends. CDR1 and CDR2 from the germline V gene are SNHLY and FYNNEI. The DNA for the CDR3 is TGTGCCAGCATAGAACCTCTTGCTACAGGGAGGAGTGAAGCTTTCTTT. Its translation: CASIEPLATGRSEAFF.

The genes are TRBV5-1 and TRBJ2-7; tentative D call: TRBD1 (6 bases). Trimming took 4 bases from V and 2 from J, leaving 10 bases between them. Germline V gene lookup returns CDR1 SGHRS and CDR2 YFSETQ. This CDR3 comprises 13 residues. CDR3 loop: CASSIQGAYEQYF. The CDR3 nucleotides are TGCGCCAGCAGCATACAGGGAGCCTACGAGCAGTACTTC. Drawing the rest from reference TRBV5-1 and TRBJ2-7, the complete variable domain is KAGVTQTPRYLIKTRGQQVTLSCSPISGHRSVSWYQQTPGQGLQFLFEYFSETQRNKGNFPGRFSGRQFSNSRSEMNVSTLELGDSALYLCASSIQGAYEQYFGPGTRLTVT.

This chain uses TRBV5-4 with TRBJ1-1; 9 bases are a match to TRBD1. CDR1 and CDR2 (germline): SGHNT, YYREEE (reference sequence). V trimming: 3 bases; J trimming: 6 bases; junction bases outside the gene matches: 6. The CDR3 consists of 14 residues. CDR3 sequence: CASSSTGGRAEAFF. The CDR3 DNA sequence: TGTGCCAGCAGCTCGACAGGGGGTAGGGCTGAAGCTTTCTTT.

J is TRBJ2-7 and V is TRBV27; the match to TRBD2 covers 8 bases. Trimming at V came to 6 bases and at J to 3 bases, leaving 10 bases not matched to a gene. The CDR3 is 15 amino acids. CDR1 MNHEY and CDR2 SMNVEV come from the germline V gene (reference sequence). CDR3 DNA: TGTGCCAGCAGGGTCCGGGGGGGAGCGAACTACGAGCAGTACTTC. Translated: CASRVRGGANYEQYF.

In DNA form, the CDR3 reads TGTGCCAGCAGTGAACAGATCAGGAGAGCAGATACGCAGTATTTT. This encodes CASSEQIRRADTQYF. The J gene is TRBJ2-3, the V gene TRBV2; D gene unclear. Between the trimmed V and J ends, which lost 2 bases and 4 bases, there was a span of 13 bases. Germline V gene lookup returns CDR1 SNHLY and CDR2 FYNNEI. The CDR3 sequence is 15 residues long.

This chain uses TRBV4-2 with TRBJ1-5; D is unclear. CDR3 length: 15 amino acids. Germline CDR1 reads LGHNA; CDR2 reads YNFKEQ. V lost 0 bases, J lost 7 bases, and 13 bases lay in between. This CDR3 reads CASSQDLGNWQPQHF. Here the CDR3 DNA reads TGTGCCAGCAGCCAAGATCTGGGAAATTGGCAGCCCCAGCATTTT.

This clone showed up just a few times. The genes are TRBV4-1 and TRBJ1-6; unclear D gene. V dropped 3 bases and J dropped 5 bases, with 8 bases sitting between them. The CDR3 is 14 amino acids. Per the germline V gene, CDR1 is MGHRA and CDR2 is YSYEKL. The chain's CDR3 is CASSHGSNNSPLHF. CDR3 nucleotide sequence: TGCGCCAGCAGCCATGGCAGCAATAATTCACCCCTCCACTTT.

The chain combines TRBV6-1 with TRBJ2-7; 10 bases align to TRBD1. The germline V gene has CDR1 MNHNS and CDR2 SASEGT. This CDR3 is built from 16 residues. The V segment lost 2 bases and the J segment 3 bases; nucleotides outside the gene matches: 7. The CDR3 sequence is CASSESRGQGFYEQYF. DNA of the CDR3: TGTGCCAGCAGTGAATCGCGGGGACAGGGGTTCTACGAGCAGTACTTC.

The chain has TRBV11-2 and TRBJ2-4; D assignment may be TRBD1 or TRBD2 (5 bases each). V was trimmed by 1 base and J by 7 bases, leaving 11 bases between them. Germline V gene lookup returns CDR1 SGHAT and CDR2 FQNNGV. The CDR3 loop spans 14 amino acids. CDR3 DNA sequence: TGTGCCAGCAGCTTAGTAGCCGGGACGAACATTCAGTACTTC. Translating gives CASSLVAGTNIQYF.

The V gene is TRBV28, the J gene TRBJ2-3; 10 bases line up with TRBD2. Per germline, CDR1 MDHEN and CDR2 SYDVKM. With V trimmed by 6 bases and J by 2 bases, 14 bases remained unmatched. This CDR3 region has 18 residues. In DNA form, the CDR3 reads TGTGCCAGCAGCTATGGGAACCTAGCGGGAGCTCCCACAGATACGCAGTATTTT. Protein product: CASSYGNLAGAPTDTQYF.

The rearrangement uses TRBV25-1 and TRBJ1-1; D not resolved. Per germline, CDR1 MGHDK and CDR2 SYGVNS. Trimming shortened V by 7 bases and J by 9 bases, and 15 bases separated the two germline ends. This CDR3 comprises 12 residues. The CDR3 spells CASTPPLGKAFF. The DNA for the CDR3 is TGTGCCAGCACTCCTCCCCTAGGGAAAGCTTTCTTT.

J is TRBJ1-5 and V is TRBV19, with D uncertain. CDR3 length equals 13 residues. V lost 4 bases to trimming and J lost 5 bases, with 9 bases between them. Germline lookup yields CDR1 LNHDA and CDR2 SQIVND (reference sequence). The CDR3 loop reads CASSTVTYQPQHF. The CDR3 DNA reads TGTGCCAGTAGTACCGTCACCTATCAGCCCCAGCATTTT. Together with reference TRBV19 and TRBJ1-5, the CDR3 gives the full variable domain: DGGITQSPKYLFRKEGQNVTLSCEQNLNHDAMYWYRQDPGQGLRLIYYSQIVNDFQKGDIAEGYSVSREKKESFPLTVTSAQKNPTAFYLCASSTVTYQPQHFGDGTRLSIL.